The 17 T cell receptor beta chains in this list originate from one sample, sequenced in a study of cytomegalovirus exposure and HLA in healthy donors. This PCR relied on a set of 60 Vbeta primers and 13 Jbeta primers. Profiling relied on immunoSEQ multiplex PCR, and the TCRdb table lists in-frame clones only, not all of them. Of about 150,000 clones listed, around 82% are singletons. Sequenced input: PBMCs. All receptors derive from a woman in her thirties or forties in good health and CMV-seropositive.

CDR3 sequence reads: CASSRLAGAYNEQFF. The CDR3 DNA follows: TGTGCCAGCAGTCGGCTAGCGGGAGCCTACAATGAGCAGTTCTTC. This chain joins TRBV7-9 and TRBJ2-1; 10 bases are a match to TRBD2. The CDR3 runs 15 residues. Trimming at V came to 6 bases and at J to 2 bases, leaving 4 bases not matched to a gene. CDR1 is SEHNR, CDR2 FQNEAQ, per germline (reference sequence).

J is TRBJ2-2 and V is TRBV5-5, with TRBD2 matching 14 bases. This CDR3 spans 18 amino acids. From germline, CDR1 is SGHKS and CDR2 YYEKEE (reference sequence). Trimming removed 3 bases from V and 1 base from J; junction bases left unmatched: 5. The CDR3 DNA reads as TGTGCCAGCAGCTACCACGGACTAGCGGGAGGGAACACCGGGGAGCTGTTTTTT. It is translated as CASSYHGLAGGNTGELFF. The variable domain in full, with the rest retrieved from reference TRBV5-5 and TRBJ2-2, is DAGVTQSPTHLIKTRGQQVTLRCSPISGHKSVSWYQQVLGQGPQFIFQYYEKEERGRGNFPDRFSARQFPNYSSELNVNALLLGDSALYLCASSYHGLAGGNTGELFFGEGSRLTVL.

The CDR3 DNA sequence: TGTGCCAGCAGCTCCGGGACAGGGGATGAAAAACTGTTTTTT. Its translation: CASSSGTGDEKLFF. This chain links TRBV6-5 with TRBJ1-4, with 10 positions matching TRBD1. CDR1 and CDR2 (germline): MNHEY, SVGAGI. J lost 6 bases, V lost 6 bases, and 4 bases had no gene match. CDR3 size: 14 residues.

CDR3 protein: CASSSTSGSYNEQFF. The CDR3 region has the DNA TGTGCCAGCAGTTCTACTAGCGGCTCCTACAATGAGCAGTTCTTC. The J gene is TRBJ2-1, the V gene TRBV2; 8 bases are a match to TRBD2. The CDR3 length is 15 residues. V was clipped by 5 bases and J by 0 bases; unmatched bases: 3. Germline V gene sequence: CDR1 SNHLY, CDR2 FYNNEI.

CDR3 in DNA: TGTGCCAGCTCTACTTCGACTAGCGGGAGGGATGAGCAGTTCTTC. Its protein product is CASSTSTSGRDEQFF. This chain connects TRBV27 to TRBJ2-1, with TRBD2 matching 14 bases. CDR3 size: 15 residues. Germline CDR1 reads MNHEY; CDR2 reads SMNVEV (reference sequence). With V trimmed by 8 bases and J by 8 bases, 8 bases remained unmatched.

V is TRBV21-1 and J is TRBJ2-7; the DNA was not compared with TRBD1, the D call given in the table. TRBV21-1 is given as a pseudogene. The CDR3 totals 13 residues. Written as DNA, the CDR3 is TGTGCCAGCAGCAAAGCCCAGGGTACCGAGCAGTACTTC. This translates into CASSKAQGTEQYF.

This chain joins TRBV5-1 and TRBJ2-7; D is unresolved. V was cut by 5 bases and J by 5 bases, with 26 bases left in between. The length of the CDR3 is 17 residues. Germline V gene data show CDR1 as SGHRS and CDR2 as YFSETQ. The CDR3 DNA reads TGCGCCAGCAGTCTTGCATCGGCGGTCAAGATTCTTGACGAGCAGTACTTC. This gives the protein CASSLASAVKILDEQYF.

The chain has TRBV19 and TRBJ1-2, with D tentatively TRBD1 (6 bases). V was shortened by 5 bases and J by 4 bases, with 20 bases between the two germline ends. This CDR3 contains 16 residues. Looked up from germline, CDR1 is LNHDA and CDR2 is SQIVND (reference sequence). The CDR3 region is CASSSPSGGAGYGYTF. The CDR3, as DNA: TGTGCCAGTAGTTCCCCCTCGGGGGGCGCCGGCTATGGCTACACCTTC. Full variable domain (outside the CDR3, taken from reference TRBV19 and TRBJ1-2): DGGITQSPKYLFRKEGQNVTLSCEQNLNHDAMYWYRQDPGQGLRLIYYSQIVNDFQKGDIAEGYSVSREKKESFPLTVTSAQKNPTAFYLCASSSPSGGAGYGYTFGSGTRLTVV.

The gene calls are TRBV13 and TRBJ2-2; TRBD2 matches 8 bases. The CDR3 is 16 amino acids. From germline, CDR1 is PRHDT and CDR2 FYEKMQ (reference sequence). Unmatched junction bases numbered 6, after V lost 5 bases and J lost 1 base. CDR3: CASSDFSGMNTGELFF. CDR3 nucleotide sequence: TGTGCCAGCAGCGATTTTAGCGGGATGAACACCGGGGAGCTGTTTTTT. Supplemented by reference TRBV13 and TRBJ2-2, the full variable domain reads AAGVIQSPRHLIKEKRETATLKCYPIPRHDTVYWYQQGPGQDPQFLISFYEKMQSDKGSIPDRFSAQQFSDYHSELNMSSLELGDSALYFCASSDFSGMNTGELFFGEGSRLTVL.

The chain combines TRBV7-6 with TRBJ2-7, with D possibly being TRBD2 (5 bases). The V end lost 4 bases, the J end lost 0 bases, and 13 bases lay between the germline ends. Per the germline V gene, CDR1 is SGHVS and CDR2 is FNYEAQ. The CDR3 consists of 15 residues. CDR3 sequence: CASSSQESGSYEQYF. The CDR3 DNA reads as TGTGCCAGCAGCTCGCAGGAGAGCGGCTCCTACGAGCAGTACTTC.

This clone is a singleton in its sample. The CDR3 nucleotides read TGTGCCAGCAGTTTTAGCGGGAGAGTGGCAGATACGCAGTATTTT. Amino acids: CASSFSGRVADTQYF. The chain recombines TRBV27 with TRBJ2-3, with 9 bases lining up with TRBD2. Per germline, CDR1 MNHEY and CDR2 SMNVEV (reference sequence). This CDR3 has 15 residues. V trimming: 3 bases; J trimming: 4 bases; junction bases outside the gene matches: 5.

The chain recombines TRBV19 with TRBJ1-5; TRBD1 matches 7 bases. Germline V gene data show CDR1 as LNHDA and CDR2 as SQIVND (reference sequence). This CDR3 contains 15 residues. The J segment lost 0 bases and the V segment lost 5 bases, leaving 4 bases of the junction unmatched. CDR3 in DNA: TGTGCCAGTAGTCCACAGGGGCTTAGCAATCAGCCCCAGCATTTT. Protein: CASSPQGLSNQPQHF.

The chain carries TRBV19 and TRBJ1-5, with D possibly TRBD1 on 5 matching bases. Trimming removed 5 bases at V and 0 bases at J, with 17 bases between. Germline V gives CDR1 LNHDA, CDR2 SQIVND (reference sequence). The CDR3 extends over 17 amino acids. The CDR3 DNA is TGTGCCAGTAGTGGGAGGGCAGGGTTCCTTAGCAATCAGCCCCAGCATTTT. Its translation: CASSGRAGFLSNQPQHF.

CDR3 residues: CASSVGVGQGYTEAFF. The CDR3 DNA sequence: TGTGCCAGCAGCGTAGGAGTAGGACAGGGGTACACTGAAGCTTTCTTT. J is TRBJ1-1 and V is TRBV9, with 9 positions matching TRBD1. This CDR3 contains 16 residues. The V gene's germline CDR1 is SGDLS and CDR2 YYNGEE. V trimming: 0 bases; J trimming: 3 bases; junction bases outside the gene matches: 6.

The chain carries TRBV11-2 and TRBJ2-2; TRBD1 might be the D (7 bases). Deletions cut 7 bases from V and 4 bases from J, with 16 bases between. Germline lookup yields CDR1 SGHAT and CDR2 FQNNGV. This CDR3 has 15 amino acids. The CDR3 loop reads CASTQGGARTGELFF. For the CDR3, the DNA is TGTGCCAGCACCCAGGGGGGAGCGCGCACCGGGGAGCTGTTTTTT.

This clone was found a few times. The chain couples TRBV5-1 to TRBJ2-4; 12 bases line up with TRBD2. CDR1 and CDR2 from the germline V gene are SGHRS and YFSETQ. With 4 bases clipped from V and 8 bases from J, the junction kept 4 bases outside the gene matches. This CDR3 region has 14 residues. CDR3 sequence: CASSLTSGRDIQYF. DNA of the CDR3: TGCGCCAGCAGCCTGACTAGCGGGAGAGACATTCAGTACTTC.

This sequence joins TRBV27 and TRBJ1-4; D possibly corresponds to TRBD1 (5 bases). The ends were cut back, 3 bases at V and 5 bases at J, with 16 bases in the middle. From germline, CDR1 is MNHEY and CDR2 SMNVEV (reference sequence). This CDR3 has 16 amino acids. The CDR3 region is CASSFREGMVNEKLFF. The CDR3 coding sequence is TGTGCCAGCAGTTTTAGGGAGGGGATGGTAAATGAAAAACTGTTTTTT. The complete variable domain, with remaining parts taken from reference TRBV27 and TRBJ1-4, reads EAQVTQNPRYLITVTGKKLTVTCSQNMNHEYMSWYRQDPGLGLRQIYYSMNVEVTDKGDVPEGYKVSRKEKRNFPLILESPSPNQTSLYFCASSFREGMVNEKLFFGSGTQLSVL.